The next 26 T cell receptor beta chains were all read from a single sample in a study of CD8 T cells in Susac syndrome. The authors reverse transcribed about 0.5 to 1 ug RNA with random hexamers. In TCRdb, the immunoSEQ multiplex PCR reads were re-called with MiXCR into one record per CDR3 protein. The sample lists 130,000 to 150,000 distinct CDR3 sequences, approximately 93% occurring once. Sequencing was done on a sample of CD4+ T cells from PBMCs. These receptors originate from a human donor in good health.

This chain joins TRBV15 and TRBJ1-1; D is ambiguous. Deletions cut 5 bases from V and 7 bases from J, with 11 bases between. This CDR3 has 12 amino acids. Looked up from germline, CDR1 is LNHNV and CDR2 is YYDKDF (reference sequence). In DNA form, the CDR3 reads TGTGCCACCAGCTCGGCGTCACGTGAAGCTTTCTTT. This sequence encodes CATSSASREAFF.

The count of this clonotype is one. The J gene is TRBJ2-2, the V gene TRBV12-3 or TRBV12-4; 7 bases are shared with TRBD2. CDR3 size: 16 residues. J was trimmed by 0 bases and V by 9 bases; bases with no gene match: 10. Here the CDR3 DNA reads TGTGCCAGTGGCGGGGCTAGCGGTCCGAACACCGGGGAGCTGTTTTTT. This translates into CASGGASGPNTGELFF.

The chain joins TRBV12-3 or TRBV12-4 to TRBJ2-1, with 11 bases matching TRBD2. The CDR3 has 16 amino acids. Germline trimming cut 2 bases from V and 7 bases from J; bases unmatched to any gene: 7. This CDR3 reads CASSLMTSGIQNEQFF. The CDR3 nucleotides are TGTGCCAGCAGTTTAATGACTAGCGGGATACAAAATGAGCAGTTCTTC.

Written as DNA, the CDR3 is TGTGCCAGCAGTACATTCCCGGCCGAAGATACGCAGTATTTT. It yields the protein CASSTFPAEDTQYF. V usage is TRBV11-2 and J usage is TRBJ2-3, with D unclear. Trimming took 6 bases from V and 5 from J, leaving 15 bases between them. This CDR3 contains 14 residues. Germline assignment: CDR1 SGHAT and CDR2 FQNNGV.

The CDR3 region has the DNA TGCAGTGCTAGTATCCAGGGCTGGAACTACGAGCAGTACTTC. Translation: CSASIQGWNYEQYF. The chain links TRBV20-1 to TRBJ2-7; a possible D gene is TRBD1 (5 bases). V was trimmed by 3 bases and J by 3 bases, leaving 15 bases between them. The CDR3 has 14 amino acids. Germline V CDR1 and CDR2: DFQATT, SNEGSKA (reference sequence).

V is TRBV2 and J is TRBJ2-1; TRBD2 might be the D (6 bases). Per germline, CDR1 SNHLY and CDR2 FYNNEI. The V and J ends lost 4 bases and 0 bases respectively, with 10 bases between them. The CDR3 spans 15 residues. CDR3 region: CASSGGVSSYNEQFF. CDR3 bases: TGTGCCAGCAGTGGGGGGGTAAGCTCCTACAATGAGCAGTTCTTC.

This chain links TRBV20-1 with TRBJ1-4, with TRBD1 matching over 7 bases. Germline V gene data show CDR1 as DFQATT and CDR2 as SNEGSKA (reference sequence). V shed 1 base and J 8 bases; nucleotides not matched to a gene: 4. This CDR3 region has 13 residues. CDR3 region: CSARVATGEKLFF. As DNA, the CDR3 is TGCAGTGCTAGAGTAGCGACAGGGGAAAAACTGTTTTTT.

The table lists this clonotype with a few counts. The rearrangement uses TRBV20-1 and TRBJ1-2; D gene unclear. This CDR3 spans 14 amino acids. V was trimmed by 0 bases and J by 2 bases, leaving 10 bases between them. Germline-derived CDR1 and CDR2 are DFQATT and SNEGSKA (reference sequence). The CDR3 DNA reads as TGCAGTGCTAGAGATCGGAGGACGAACTATGGCTACACCTTC. Translating gives CSARDRRTNYGYTF.

The chain carries TRBV19 and TRBJ2-7, with 7 bases lining up with TRBD1. Germline V gene lookup returns CDR1 LNHDA and CDR2 SQIVND (reference sequence). J was trimmed by 3 bases and V by 3 bases; bases with no gene match: 5. The CDR3 loop spans 14 amino acids. The CDR3 DNA reads as TGTGCCAGTAGTATGGCCCGGGACAGCTACGAGCAGTACTTC. Translated: CASSMARDSYEQYF.

This chain joins TRBV3-1 and TRBJ2-7, with 8 positions matching TRBD1. Per germline, CDR1 LGHDT and CDR2 YNNKEL (reference sequence). The CDR3 runs to 15 residues. The V and J ends lost 3 bases and 3 bases, in that order; junction bases with no gene match: 7. The CDR3: CASSHPTGALYEQYF. In DNA, the CDR3 is TGTGCCAGCAGCCACCCGACAGGGGCCCTCTACGAGCAGTACTTC.

This clonotype was observed a single time. This sequence joins TRBV20-1 and TRBJ1-1; perhaps TRBD1 as D (5 bases). The germline gives CDR1 DFQATT, CDR2 SNEGSKA (reference sequence). V was trimmed by 3 bases and J by 6 bases, leaving 20 bases between them. This CDR3 contains 15 residues. The chain's CDR3 is CSARVGGGGYSEAFF. The CDR3 DNA sequence: TGCAGTGCTAGGGTTGGCGGTGGGGGGTACTCTGAAGCTTTCTTT.

A single count supports this clonotype. This chain connects TRBV4-2 to TRBJ2-2; D unresolved. The germline V and J ends were trimmed by 6 bases and 0 bases, with 5 bases remaining between them. The germline V gene encodes CDR1 LGHNA and CDR2 YNFKEQ. The CDR3 sequence is 13 residues long. CDR3 sequence reads: CASRRANTGELFF. As DNA, the CDR3 is TGTGCCAGCAGACGGGCGAACACCGGGGAGCTGTTTTTT.

This clonotype came up once. V and J are TRBV5-1 and TRBJ1-5; tentative D call: TRBD1 (6 bases). Trimming took 3 bases from V and 4 from J, leaving 14 bases between them. The CDR3 consists of 15 residues. From germline, CDR1 is SGHRS and CDR2 YFSETQ. As DNA, the CDR3 is TGCGCCAGCAGCTCGCTGGGGGGCGTAAATCAGCCCCAGCATTTT. Its translation is CASSSLGGVNQPQHF.

This sequence joins TRBV6-1 and TRBJ1-2; no definite D call. Germline CDR1 MNHNS, CDR2 SASEGT. Trimming stripped 7 bases from V and 4 bases from J, with 25 bases between. The CDR3 runs 17 residues. The CDR3 coding sequence is TGTGCCAGCACTCCGGAACAGAGTAGATCGTCCCTCTATGGCTACACCTTC. This codes for CASTPEQSRSSLYGYTF.

This chain links TRBV6-2 or TRBV6-3 with TRBJ2-3; D not resolved. Germline CDR1 is MNHEY and CDR2 is SVGEGT. The germline V and J ends were trimmed by 1 base and 2 bases, with 10 bases remaining between them. The CDR3 is 15 amino acids. CDR3 sequence: CASSYYAENTDTQYF. The CDR3 region has the DNA TGTGCCAGCAGTTACTACGCGGAGAACACAGATACGCAGTATTTT.

V is TRBV3-1 and J is TRBJ2-7; D may be TRBD2 (6 bases). The CDR3 is made up of 14 amino acids. Per germline, CDR1 LGHDT and CDR2 YNNKEL (reference sequence). Deletions cut 2 bases from V and 4 bases from J, with 12 bases between. The CDR3 sequence is CASSQWDSVYEQYF. The CDR3 DNA reads TGTGCCAGCAGCCAATGGGACTCCGTATACGAGCAGTACTTC.

This chain links TRBV7-8 with TRBJ2-7; a weak D match, TRBD2 (6 bases). The germline CDR1 and CDR2 sequences are SGHVS and FQNEAQ. Trimming pared 5 bases from V and 7 bases from J, leaving 21 bases between. This CDR3 is built from 15 residues. CDR3 sequence (DNA): TGTGCCAGCAGCCCAACCCTAGCCCCCGGAGGGGAGCAGTACTTC. This translates into CASSPTLAPGGEQYF.

This chain joins TRBV4-1 and TRBJ2-5; TRBD2 matches 12 bases. The J segment lost 4 bases and the V segment lost 3 bases, leaving 12 bases of the junction unmatched. Germline CDR1 MGHRA, CDR2 YSYEKL. This CDR3 comprises 18 residues. The CDR3 nucleotides are TGCGCCAGCAGCCACAAGGAGGGACTAGCGGGCCCACGAGAGACCCAGTACTTC. Amino acids: CASSHKEGLAGPRETQYF.

The chain joins TRBV5-4 to TRBJ1-1, with D unresolved. V was clipped by 3 bases and J by 1 base, with 7 bases between them. CDR1 and CDR2 from the germline V gene are SGHNT and YYREEE (reference sequence). The CDR3 runs to 13 residues. CDR3 sequence reads: CASSSIGNTEAFF. The CDR3, as DNA: TGTGCCAGCAGCTCCATCGGGAACACTGAAGCTTTCTTT.

The J gene is TRBJ2-1, the V gene TRBV24-1; 10 positions match TRBD2. CDR1 KGHDR and CDR2 SFDVKD come from the germline V gene. V was pared by 0 bases and J by 4 bases, with 2 bases of the junction left unmatched. This CDR3 has 16 residues. CDR3 residues: CATSDLSSGSYNEQFF. The CDR3 DNA reads as TGTGCCACCAGTGATTTGTCTAGCGGGAGTTACAATGAGCAGTTCTTC.

The chain combines TRBV2 with TRBJ2-5, with D possibly TRBD2 on 7 matching bases. This CDR3 comprises 12 residues. Deletions cut 6 bases from V and 5 bases from J, with 10 bases between. Germline V CDR1 and CDR2: SNHLY, FYNNEI. This CDR3 reads CASRGGGETQYF. The CDR3 DNA follows: TGTGCCAGCAGGGGAGGGGGGGAGACCCAGTACTTC. Full variable domain (rest looked up from reference TRBV2 and TRBJ2-5): EPEVTQTPSHQVTQMGQEVILRCVPISNHLYFYWYRQILGQKVEFLVSFYNNEISEKSEIFDDQFSVERPDGSNFTLKIRSTKLEDSAMYFCASRGGGETQYFGPGTRLLVL.

This chain uses TRBV18 with TRBJ2-7, with a possible D match to TRBD2 (6 bases). Trimming pared 5 bases from V and 6 bases from J, leaving 23 bases between. The germline gives CDR1 KGHSH, CDR2 LQKENI. CDR3 length equals 16 residues. DNA for the CDR3: TGTGCCAGCTCATCCGTAACGGGACTTAAAGGGAGCGAGCAGTACTTC. As protein: CASSSVTGLKGSEQYF.

The chain uses TRBV30 and TRBJ1-2; D might be TRBD1 (5 bases). The CDR3 is 12 residues long. CDR1 is GTSNPN, CDR2 SVGIG, per germline (reference sequence). V lost 4 bases and J 5 bases, leaving 11 bases between the germline ends. The CDR3 bases are TGTGCCTGGAAACAGGAGTCTTATGGCTACACCTTC. It encodes CAWKQESYGYTF.

The chain uses TRBV19 and TRBJ1-3, with TRBD1 matching over 7 bases. The V gene end was trimmed by 3 bases and the J gene end by 5 bases; junction bases not matched to a gene: 4. This CDR3 is built from 14 residues. CDR1 LNHDA and CDR2 SQIVND come from the germline V gene (reference sequence). For the CDR3, the DNA is TGTGCCAGTAGTATTCGGGACAGAAGAAACACCATATATTTT. This sequence encodes CASSIRDRRNTIYF.

The chain carries TRBV7-2 and TRBJ1-2; D is unclear. The CDR3 sequence is 13 residues long. CDR1 SGHTA and CDR2 FQGNSA come from the germline V gene. The V gene lost 5 bases and the J gene lost 5 bases, with 12 bases spanning the gap. Written as DNA, the CDR3 is TGTGCCAGCAGCCTGGCCGCTTTATATGGCTACACCTTC. This codes for CASSLAALYGYTF. The full variable domain, with the rest looked up from reference TRBV7-2 and TRBJ1-2, is GAGVSQSPSNKVTEKGKDVELRCDPISGHTALYWYRQSLGQGLEFLIYFQGNSAPDKSGLPSDRFSAERTGGSVSTLTIQRTQQEDSAVYLCASSLAALYGYTFGSGTRLTVV.

The chain joins TRBV6-1 to TRBJ2-7, with a tentative D call TRBD2 (6 bases). The ends were cut back, 0 bases at V and 2 bases at J, with 14 bases in the middle. Germline V gene sequence: CDR1 MNHNS, CDR2 SASEGT. The CDR3 totals 16 residues. The DNA for the CDR3 is TGTGCCAGCAGTGAAGCTCCACCGACGGGGGCCTACGAGCAGTACTTC. Residues: CASSEAPPTGAYEQYF.